The next 19 T cell receptor beta chains were all read from a single sample in a study of control samples from healthy donors and cancer patients (dated by TCRdb to 2018 to 2020). Libraries were built with the immunoSEQ multiplex PCR assay. TCRdb provides this immuneACCESS table in a form limited to in-frame rearrangements. Some clones are lacking; in checked studies, under half of them reflect an unresolved V gene, and why the rest are absent is not known. In this sample the table shows 150,000 to 200,000 clones, about 90% of which occur a single time. The biggest ten clones account for approximately 0.7% of the sample. Sequences were obtained from blood. These receptors came from a woman in her 30s in good health.

This chain joins TRBV18 and TRBJ1-4, with TRBD1 identical over 8 bases. The CDR3 totals 15 residues. Germline V gene lookup returns CDR1 KGHSH and CDR2 LQKENI. The trim removed 3 bases at V and 5 bases at J, leaving 5 bases unmatched. The CDR3 sequence: CASSPRTGPNEKLFF. The DNA of the CDR3 is TGTGCCAGCTCACCTAGGACAGGGCCCAATGAAAAACTGTTTTTT. Combining the CDR3 with reference TRBV18 and TRBJ1-4 gives the whole variable domain NAGVMQNPRHLVRRRGQEARLRCSPMKGHSHVYWYRQLPEEGLKFMVYLQKENIIDESGMPKERFSAEFPKEGPSILRIQQVVRGDSAAYFCASSPRTGPNEKLFFGSGTQLSVL.

This clone occurred a few times. The rearrangement links TRBV2 to TRBJ1-4; TRBD1 aligns across 10 bases. CDR1 SNHLY and CDR2 FYNNEI come from the germline V gene. The V segment lost 8 bases and the J segment 0 bases; nucleotides outside the gene matches: 12. The CDR3 covers 18 residues. The CDR3 region is CASFPAGTGEATNEKLFF. The CDR3 coding sequence is TGTGCCAGCTTTCCCGCCGGGACAGGGGAGGCAACTAATGAAAAACTGTTTTTT.

This chain connects TRBV14 to TRBJ1-4; D is undetermined. V dropped 3 bases and J dropped 5 bases, with 7 bases sitting between them. In germline, CDR1 is SGHDN, CDR2 FVKESK. The CDR3 runs to 13 residues. CDR3 bases: TGTGCCAGCAGCCAGCTCAGAAATGAAAAACTGTTTTTT. Translation gives CASSQLRNEKLFF.

This chain joins TRBV4-2 and TRBJ2-3; no definite D call. The CDR3 is 14 residues long. Germline V gives CDR1 LGHNA, CDR2 YNFKEQ. Trimming cost V 5 bases and J 2 bases, with 11 bases left between them. For the CDR3, the DNA is TGTGCCAGCAGCAAGAATAGAAACACAGATACGCAGTATTTT. Translation gives CASSKNRNTDTQYF.

This chain uses TRBV10-3 with TRBJ2-5; 14 nucleotides line up with TRBD2. Trimming at V came to 5 bases and at J to 5 bases, leaving 7 bases not matched to a gene. This CDR3 comprises 16 residues. Germline CDR1 and CDR2: ENHRY and SYGVKD. The CDR3 is CAISSGTSGSGETQYF. The DNA for the CDR3 is TGTGCCATCAGTTCCGGGACTAGCGGGAGCGGGGAGACCCAGTACTTC.

J is TRBJ1-6 and V is TRBV29-1; a weak D match, TRBD1 (5 bases). Trimming left V 0 bases short and J 14 bases short, with 11 bases between. The CDR3 consists of 12 residues. CDR1 is SQVTM and CDR2 is ANQGSEA in the germline V gene. CDR3 sequence: CSVEDQGTTLHF. The DNA for the CDR3 is TGCAGCGTTGAAGATCAGGGTACGACCCTCCACTTT.

V is TRBV7-9 and J is TRBJ2-7; 9 bases map to TRBD1. V was pared by 4 bases and J by 2 bases, with 6 bases of the junction left unmatched. The CDR3 length is 15 residues. Germline V gene lookup returns CDR1 SEHNR and CDR2 FQNEAQ (reference sequence). CDR3 sequence reads: CASSSGQGATYEQYF. In DNA, the CDR3 is TGTGCCAGCAGCTCGGGACAGGGTGCCACCTACGAGCAGTACTTC. Filled out from reference TRBV7-9 and TRBJ2-7, the complete variable domain reads DTGVSQNPRHKITKRGQNVTFRCDPISEHNRLYWYRQTLGQGPEFLTYFQNEAQLEKSRLLSDRFSAERPKGSFSTLEIQRTEQGDSAMYLCASSSGQGATYEQYFGPGTRLTVT.

The chain couples TRBV28 to TRBJ1-5; D remains ambiguous. This CDR3 spans 13 amino acids. V lost 3 bases and J lost 7, with 10 bases in between. Germline CDR1 reads MDHEN; CDR2 reads SYDVKM. CDR3 in amino acids: CASSLPHKQPQHF. DNA of the CDR3: TGTGCCAGCAGTTTGCCCCACAAACAGCCCCAGCATTTT.

A remark on this clone: Germline and junction disagree at one end, which may indicate a read error. V is TRBV7-7 and J is TRBJ2-5, with D hard to call. The germline V gene has CDR1 SSHAT and CDR2 FNYEAQ (reference sequence). CDR3 length equals 16 residues. The chain's CDR3 is CASSLGWAEQWETQYF. The CDR3 DNA sequence: TGTGCTAGCAGCTTAGGGTGGGCGGAGCAGTGGGAGACCCAGTACTTC.

This rearrangement joins TRBV10-1 to TRBJ2-1, with D perhaps TRBD1 (6 bases). The V end was cut by 0 bases, the J end by 4 bases, with 10 bases between. The CDR3 covers 15 residues. Germline lookup yields CDR1 WNHNN and CDR2 SYGVQD (reference sequence). CDR3 DNA sequence: TGCGCCAGCAGTGAGTCTGGGGGCTATTACAATGAGCAGTTCTTC. It specifies CASSESGGYYNEQFF.

The rearrangement links TRBV6-5 to TRBJ2-7; 8 nucleotides align to TRBD2. From germline, CDR1 is MNHEY and CDR2 SVGAGI. The junction had 11 bases not matched to a gene; V was cut back by 7 bases and J by 3 bases. This CDR3 has 15 amino acids. CDR3 sequence reads: CASMGAGENGYEQYF. In DNA form, the CDR3 reads TGTGCCAGCATGGGAGCGGGAGAAAACGGCTACGAGCAGTACTTC.

The chain joins TRBV7-2 to TRBJ2-2; TRBD2 agrees at 9 bases. This CDR3 has 16 amino acids. With 7 bases clipped from V and 1 base from J, the junction kept 7 bases outside the gene matches. The germline V gene has CDR1 SGHTA and CDR2 FQGNSA. The CDR3 loop is CASIQAGGGNTGELFF. The CDR3 DNA sequence: TGTGCCAGCATTCAAGCGGGAGGCGGGAACACCGGGGAGCTGTTTTTT.

This clone was seen only once. The chain recombines TRBV21-1 with TRBJ2-7; TRBD1, the table's D call, was not compared with the DNA. TRBV21-1 is flagged as a pseudogene. The CDR3 length is 13 residues. CDR3 residues: CASSNRHFPEQYF. CDR3 DNA sequence: TGTGCCAGCAGCAACCGACACTTCCCAGAGCAGTACTTC.

The rearrangement joins TRBV4-1 to TRBJ1-1; 7 nucleotides align to TRBD1. V was pared by 3 bases and J by 5 bases, with 6 bases of the junction left unmatched. This CDR3 comprises 14 residues. Germline V lookup: CDR1 MGHRA, CDR2 YSYEKL. The CDR3 DNA sequence: TGCGCCAGCAGCCACCCAGGGGGGAGTACTGAAGCTTTCTTT. It is translated as CASSHPGGSTEAFF.

This chain connects TRBV9 to TRBJ1-3, with no clear D. Per the germline V gene, CDR1 is SGDLS and CDR2 is YYNGEE. V was cut by 3 bases and J by 10 bases, with 17 bases left in between. CDR3 length: 14 residues. The CDR3 loop reads CASSELDRFGTIYF. The CDR3 bases are TGTGCCAGCAGCGAGCTGGACCGTTTCGGAACCATATATTTT.

The chain links TRBV15 to TRBJ1-2; D unresolved. With 0 bases removed from V and 8 bases from J, the gap between germline ends came to 16 bases. This CDR3 is 15 amino acids long. CDR1 and CDR2 (germline): LNHNV, YYDKDF (reference sequence). The CDR3, as DNA: TGTGCCACCAGCAGAGATACCCCTCTATGGCAAGGCTACACCTTC. Translated, it gives CATSRDTPLWQGYTF.

Concerning this clone: A junction end diverges from the germline sequence, so it may reflect a read error. The chain couples TRBV6-2 or TRBV6-3 to TRBJ2-5, with D tentatively TRBD2 (5 bases). This CDR3 spans 13 amino acids. Germline V gives CDR1 MNHEY, CDR2 SVGEGT. Written as DNA, the CDR3 is TGTGCCAGCAGCCTACTAGAACAAGAGGCCCAGTACTTC. Translation gives CASSLLEQEAQYF.

Turning to this clone: Other nucleotide sequences in the sample specify the same CDR3. This rearrangement joins TRBV30 to TRBJ2-1; D is undetermined. Germline values: CDR1 GTSNPN, CDR2 SVGIG (reference sequence). V was shortened by 2 bases and J by 7 bases, with 12 bases between the two germline ends. This CDR3 spans 13 amino acids. This CDR3 reads CAWSFISLNEQFF. The CDR3 DNA sequence: TGTGCCTGGAGTTTCATATCACTTAATGAGCAGTTCTTC.

The CDR3 region is CASSQSGNHEQYF. DNA for the CDR3: TGTGCCAGCAGCCAGAGCGGGAACCACGAGCAGTACTTC. The chain combines TRBV7-2 with TRBJ2-7; 7 bases line up with TRBD2. CDR3 length equals 13 residues. The V gene's germline CDR1 is SGHTA and CDR2 FQGNSA. After removal of 5 bases from V and 5 bases from J, the junction contained 6 bases not matched to a gene.